Listed here are 24 T cell receptor beta chains from one sample, sequenced in a study of technical replicates of blood from a handful of donors. The table came from immunoSEQ multiplex PCR; TCRdb's copy has only in-frame clones and leaves some out. This sample has roughly 50,000 clones; about 95% occur once, and the top ten carry around 3.2%. Sample: PBMCs. These receptors all stem from a human donor in good health. Some clones in this sample may be carry-over from other donors' samples.

The chain has TRBV6-1 and TRBJ1-6; D call uncertain. CDR3 size: 12 residues. The V gene's germline CDR1 is MNHNS and CDR2 SASEGT. The V end was cut by 5 bases, the J end by 9 bases, with 8 bases between. The CDR3 bases are TGTGCCAGCAGTCACGGGATTTCACCCCTCCACTTT. Its protein product is CASSHGISPLHF.

V usage is TRBV29-1 and J usage is TRBJ1-1; D possibly corresponds to TRBD1 (5 bases). Germline CDR1 and CDR2: SQVTM and ANQGSEA. V lost 3 bases to trimming and J lost 3 bases, with 11 bases between them. The CDR3 is made up of 13 amino acids. This CDR3 is CSVDPGGDTEAFF. The CDR3 DNA reads TGCAGCGTTGACCCGGGGGGAGACACTGAAGCTTTCTTT. Looking up the rest from reference TRBV29-1 and TRBJ1-1 gives the full variable domain: SAVISQKPSRDICQRGTSLTIQCQVDSQVTMMFWYRQQPGQSLTLIATANQGSEATYESGFVIDKFPISRPNLTFSTLTVSNMSPEDSSIYLCSVDPGGDTEAFFGQGTRLTVV.

Here the CDR3 reads CASSPGLAPKNIQYF. Here the CDR3 DNA reads TGTGCCAGCAGTCCGGGACTAGCCCCCAAAAACATTCAGTACTTC. The chain combines TRBV9 with TRBJ2-4, with 9 bases identical to TRBD2. CDR3 length: 15 residues. The germline gives CDR1 SGDLS, CDR2 YYNGEE. J gave up 2 bases and V 5 bases, and 5 bases lay outside the gene matches.

The gene calls are TRBV19 and TRBJ1-2; weak D call: TRBD1 (6 bases). Germline-derived CDR1 and CDR2 are LNHDA and SQIVND (reference sequence). Trimming left V 3 bases short and J 5 bases short, with 16 bases between. This CDR3 has 15 residues. The CDR3 region is CASSIPQGRGYGYTF. CDR3 in DNA: TGTGCCAGTAGTATTCCGCAGGGGCGCGGGTATGGCTACACCTTC.

This clone has only one observation. V usage is TRBV7-2 and J usage is TRBJ1-4; D is perhaps TRBD1 (5 bases). Trimming removed 5 bases from V and 12 bases from J, with 22 bases in between. The CDR3 runs 15 residues. From germline, CDR1 is SGHTA and CDR2 FQGNSA. Here the CDR3 reads CASSPRLGRGIQLFF. The CDR3 coding sequence is TGTGCCAGCAGCCCACGCCTAGGAAGGGGCATACAACTGTTTTTT.

The gene calls are TRBV15 and TRBJ1-5; no clear D. Germline V gene sequence: CDR1 LNHNV, CDR2 YYDKDF (reference sequence). This CDR3 is 15 amino acids long. Trimming pared 5 bases from V and 2 bases from J, leaving 13 bases between. The CDR3 region is CATSPVRGGNQPQHF. Here the CDR3 DNA reads TGTGCCACCAGCCCTGTACGGGGTGGCAATCAGCCCCAGCATTTT.

This chain uses TRBV10-3 with TRBJ2-1; 10 bases align to TRBD2. The CDR3 is 17 amino acids. After removal of 3 bases from V and 6 bases from J, the junction contained 11 bases not matched to a gene. Per germline, CDR1 ENHRY and CDR2 SYGVKD. CDR3 sequence (DNA): TGTGCCATCAGTGACCCAGAGAGCACTAGCGGGACCAATGAGCAGTTCTTC. This gives the protein CAISDPESTSGTNEQFF.

This chain connects TRBV6-1 to TRBJ2-3; no definite D call. The germline V and J ends were trimmed by 3 bases and 5 bases, with 12 bases remaining between them. CDR1 and CDR2 from the germline V gene are MNHNS and SASEGT. The CDR3 is 14 residues long. The CDR3 is CASSELALQDTQYF. CDR3 DNA sequence: TGTGCCAGCAGTGAGCTTGCGCTCCAAGATACGCAGTATTTT.

This chain connects TRBV4-1 to TRBJ1-5; D might be TRBD1 (6 bases). Germline CDR1 MGHRA, CDR2 YSYEKL. The V end lost 0 bases, the J end lost 2 bases, and 17 bases lay between the germline ends. This CDR3 is 18 amino acids long. CDR3 DNA sequence: TGCGCCAGCAGCCAAGATCCAGGGACATTTTCAGGCAATCAGCCCCAGCATTTT. Protein: CASSQDPGTFSGNQPQHF.

V gene TRBV6-5 combines with J gene TRBJ1-2, with TRBD1 identical over 9 bases. Germline-derived CDR1 and CDR2 are MNHEY and SVGAGI. CDR3 length: 14 amino acids. J lost 5 bases, V lost 7 bases, and 8 bases had no gene match. CDR3 protein: CASTTGTGYYGYTF. For the CDR3, the DNA is TGTGCCAGCACTACCGGGACAGGGTATTATGGCTACACCTTC.

The chain recombines TRBV7-2 with TRBJ2-1; tentative D call: TRBD2 (7 bases). The CDR3 has 15 amino acids. The V gene lost 1 base and the J gene lost 7 bases, with 14 bases spanning the gap. Germline V gene data show CDR1 as SGHTA and CDR2 as FQGNSA. This CDR3 reads CASSLVGGAANEQFF. The CDR3 region has the DNA TGTGCCAGCAGCTTAGTGGGGGGGGCCGCAAATGAGCAGTTCTTC. Full variable domain (rest looked up from reference TRBV7-2 and TRBJ2-1): GAGVSQSPSNKVTEKGKDVELRCDPISGHTALYWYRQSLGQGLEFLIYFQGNSAPDKSGLPSDRFSAERTGGSVSTLTIQRTQQEDSAVYLCASSLVGGAANEQFFGPGTRLTVL.

The V call is TRBV18, the J call TRBJ1-1; D not certain. CDR1 and CDR2 from the germline V gene are KGHSH and LQKENI. The CDR3 has 15 amino acids. V dropped 2 bases and J dropped 7 bases, with 17 bases sitting between them. CDR3 sequence (DNA): TGTGCCAGCTCACCAACCACGGCCTTTGAGGGTGAAGCTTTCTTT. This encodes CASSPTTAFEGEAFF.

The chain joins TRBV7-3 to TRBJ2-1, with 9 nucleotides matching TRBD2. The V segment lost 2 bases and the J segment 7 bases; nucleotides outside the gene matches: 15. This CDR3 has 18 residues. Germline CDR1 and CDR2: SGHTA and FQGTGA. The CDR3 nucleotides read TGTGCCAGCAGCTTAGTTAGCGGGAGATCCCCTACTACAAATGAGCAGTTCTTC. It codes for CASSLVSGRSPTTNEQFF.

This chain links TRBV19 with TRBJ1-5; D possibly corresponds to TRBD1 (5 bases). CDR1 and CDR2 (germline): LNHDA, SQIVND (reference sequence). The CDR3 runs to 16 residues. V was pared by 6 bases and J by 2 bases, with 17 bases between. The CDR3 DNA sequence: TGTGCCAGTAGACCGGAGGGGACTTCGGGCAATCAGCCCCAGCATTTT. It is translated as CASRPEGTSGNQPQHF.

Here the CDR3 DNA reads TGCGCCAGCAGCTTAGTGGGCCTTTCGGGGGAGCAGTACTTC. Translated: CASSLVGLSGEQYF. The J gene is TRBJ2-7, the V gene TRBV5-1; D might be TRBD2 (5 bases). Trimming cost V 2 bases and J 7 bases, with 16 bases left between them. The CDR3 has 14 residues. The germline CDR1 and CDR2 sequences are SGHRS and YFSETQ.

This clone was picked up one time. The chain combines TRBV4-3 with TRBJ1-5, with a weak D call TRBD1 (5 bases). Trimming cost V 2 bases and J 2 bases, with 7 bases left between them. The CDR3 is 14 amino acids. The germline gives CDR1 LGHNA, CDR2 YSLEER. CDR3 amino acids: CASSQKQGNQPQHF. CDR3 coding DNA: TGCGCCAGCAGCCAAAAACAGGGCAATCAGCCCCAGCATTTT.

This sequence joins TRBV7-6 and TRBJ2-7; 13 bases fit TRBD2. The V gene's germline CDR1 is SGHVS and CDR2 FNYEAQ. J lost 6 bases, V lost 5 bases, and 7 bases had no gene match. The CDR3 consists of 15 residues. The CDR3 DNA reads TGTGCCAGCAGCACCACTAGCGGGGGGGCCTCCGAGCAGTACTTC. Protein sequence: CASSTTSGGASEQYF.

The chain uses TRBV7-6 and TRBJ2-1; 9 nucleotides agree with TRBD2. Trimming at V came to 1 base and at J to 4 bases, leaving 5 bases not matched to a gene. Germline V CDR1 and CDR2: SGHVS, FNYEAQ. CDR3 length: 16 amino acids. CDR3 loop: CASSLVSAGGYNEQFF. The CDR3 DNA reads as TGTGCCAGCAGCTTAGTTAGCGCGGGAGGGTACAATGAGCAGTTCTTC.

This clone has only one observation. The V call is TRBV7-2, the J call TRBJ2-1; 7 bases align to TRBD1. The V segment lost 4 bases and the J segment 1 base; nucleotides outside the gene matches: 7. The CDR3 loop spans 16 amino acids. Germline lookup yields CDR1 SGHTA and CDR2 FQGNSA. CDR3 residues: CASSWGEGASYNEQFF. The CDR3 DNA reads as TGTGCCAGCAGCTGGGGTGAGGGGGCGTCCTACAATGAGCAGTTCTTC.

J is TRBJ2-7 and V is TRBV5-1, with 8 bases lining up with TRBD1. J gave up 4 bases and V 0 bases, and 6 bases lay outside the gene matches. Germline V gene data show CDR1 as SGHRS and CDR2 as YFSETQ. This CDR3 has 15 amino acids. CDR3: CASSLGWTGTYEQYF. The CDR3 nucleotides read TGCGCCAGCAGCTTGGGGTGGACAGGGACGTACGAGCAGTACTTC.

This sequence joins TRBV18 and TRBJ2-2, with D uncertain. The CDR3 spans 13 residues. Trimming removed 3 bases from V and 5 bases from J, with 7 bases in between. Germline V gene data show CDR1 as KGHSH and CDR2 as LQKENI. CDR3 nucleotide sequence: TGTGCCAGCTCACCGAGGCAGACCGGGGAGCTGTTTTTT. This sequence encodes CASSPRQTGELFF.

The chain links TRBV19 to TRBJ2-7; D might be TRBD2 (5 bases). The germline V and J ends were trimmed by 3 bases and 6 bases, with 15 bases remaining between them. The germline CDR1 and CDR2 sequences are LNHDA and SQIVND (reference sequence). CDR3 length: 14 residues. CDR3 protein: CASSITGDAVEQYF. The CDR3 coding sequence is TGTGCCAGTAGTATTACCGGGGATGCTGTCGAGCAGTACTTC.

CDR3 sequence (DNA): TGTGCCAGCTCACCACTAGGGGCTCGGCAAGAGACCCAGTACTTC. Translating gives CASSPLGARQETQYF. This chain uses TRBV18 with TRBJ2-5, with D possibly being TRBD1 (5 bases). Germline lookup yields CDR1 KGHSH and CDR2 LQKENI. The CDR3 totals 15 residues. The V end was cut by 1 base, the J end by 2 bases, with 11 bases between. Drawing the rest from reference TRBV18 and TRBJ2-5, the complete variable domain is NAGVMQNPRHLVRRRGQEARLRCSPMKGHSHVYWYRQLPEEGLKFMVYLQKENIIDESGMPKERFSAEFPKEGPSILRIQQVVRGDSAAYFCASSPLGARQETQYFGPGTRLLVL.

The chain couples TRBV5-1 to TRBJ1-1; D call uncertain. The CDR3 has 15 residues. The germline V gene has CDR1 SGHRS and CDR2 YFSETQ. Trimming shortened V by 4 bases and J by 2 bases, and 15 bases separated the two germline ends. The CDR3 DNA reads as TGCGCCAGCAGCCCGGGGTTAGGGATTAACACTGAAGCTTTCTTT. Translating it yields CASSPGLGINTEAFF.